This T cell receptor beta chain was captured in a study of spatial heterogeneity in lung cancer (dated by TCRdb to between 2019 and 2020). With respect to the entire study: More beta-chain than alpha-chain transcripts were consistently detected, likely reflecting higher beta-chain transcript abundance. In the raw uncorrected reads, each unique combination of TCR and UMI appeared more than ten times on average. In non-small cell lung cancer, the study quantitatively compared TCR alpha and beta repertoires across several tumor regions, matched nontumor lung, and blood. Nonsynonymous mutation counts, determined by whole-exome sequencing of tumor tissue, were related to features of the TCR repertoire. Both alpha and beta chains were TCR-sequenced in hundreds of tumor regions, approximately 68 matched nontumor lung samples and around 54 PBMC samples obtained at surgery.

The library was built by means of 5' RACE. The sample was run on a NextSeq 500. To allow correction of PCR and sequencing errors, the TCR library protocol tagged every TCR cDNA molecule with a unique molecular identifier. As for how the authors treated the data: Decombinator tools were used for TCR identification, UMI-based error correction and CDR3 extraction. TCRs above a frequency of 2 per 1,000, corresponding to the top 1% of the tumor frequency distribution, were defined as expanded. Renyi diversity was computed with the R vegan package after each repertoire had been subsampled 100 times to 5,000 TCRs. CDR3 similarity networks were constructed using string-kernel similarity of amino acid triplets, with links drawn between CDR3s whose pairwise similarity was above 0.82. TCRdb reran the public reads through fastp at Q25 and MiXCR, keeping productive beta chains. Each entry merges the rows of one CDR3 protein and shows their most common DNA and genes. TCRdb assigned the V and J calls; the authors' analysis was not used. The sample records approximately 82,000 distinct CDR3 sequences, roughly 12% of which are singletons. The ten largest make up 4.6% of the sample.

Overall study outcomes, separate from this receptor: Ubiquitous expanded tumor TCRs showed up in blood more often at tumor resection than at routine follow-up. Additional single-cell paired TCR alpha and beta sequencing was considered necessary to confirm, at a functional level, the hypothesis that regional TCRs recognize regional mutations.

The CDR3 goes from the cysteine to the phenylalanine over 16 residues. CDR3 DNA only is kept here, 48 bases in frame from base 1. For this chain, trimming is 5 bases at the V end and 0 bases at the J end, and the number of junction bases without a gene match is 8. The germline V gene encodes CDR1 DFQATT and CDR2 SNEGSKA (reference sequence). Points on this clonotype: This receptor's antigen is unknown. The sample holds no much larger clone one base away, and base qualities are not on file.

The time point label of this sample denotes: sample taken at primary tumor resection. TCR sequencing used whole RNA extracted from tumor and nontumor lung tissue, or from cryopreserved PBMC samples, without cell sorting. The donors were more than 65 patients from the lung TRACERx cohort who had early-stage, untreated non-small cell lung cancer. A patient was chosen for TCR sequencing only when enough RNA was available from at least two tumor regions. This clonotype was obtained from a male donor with early-stage non-small cell lung cancer. The rearranged segments are TRBV20-1 and TRBJ2-3; 10 bases in between match TRBD2. The material was PBMCs, obtained at surgery. The nucleotide sequence is given as TGCAGTGCTCCCATCGGACTAGCGGCTAGCACAGATACGCAGTATTTT. This codes for CSAPIGLAASTDTQYF.